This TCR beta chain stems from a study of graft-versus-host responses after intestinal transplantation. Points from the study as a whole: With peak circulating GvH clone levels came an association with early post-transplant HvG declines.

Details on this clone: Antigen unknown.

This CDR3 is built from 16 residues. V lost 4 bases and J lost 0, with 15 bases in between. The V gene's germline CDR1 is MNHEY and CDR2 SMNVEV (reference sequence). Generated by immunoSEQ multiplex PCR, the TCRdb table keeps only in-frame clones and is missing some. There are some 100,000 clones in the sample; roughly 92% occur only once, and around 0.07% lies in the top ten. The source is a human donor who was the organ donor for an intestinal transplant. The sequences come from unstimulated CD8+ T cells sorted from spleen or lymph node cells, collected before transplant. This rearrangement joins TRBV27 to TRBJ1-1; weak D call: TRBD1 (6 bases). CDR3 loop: CASSSDRTVMNTEAFF. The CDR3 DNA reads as TGTGCCAGCAGTTCCGACCGGACAGTAATGAACACTGAAGCTTTCTTT.